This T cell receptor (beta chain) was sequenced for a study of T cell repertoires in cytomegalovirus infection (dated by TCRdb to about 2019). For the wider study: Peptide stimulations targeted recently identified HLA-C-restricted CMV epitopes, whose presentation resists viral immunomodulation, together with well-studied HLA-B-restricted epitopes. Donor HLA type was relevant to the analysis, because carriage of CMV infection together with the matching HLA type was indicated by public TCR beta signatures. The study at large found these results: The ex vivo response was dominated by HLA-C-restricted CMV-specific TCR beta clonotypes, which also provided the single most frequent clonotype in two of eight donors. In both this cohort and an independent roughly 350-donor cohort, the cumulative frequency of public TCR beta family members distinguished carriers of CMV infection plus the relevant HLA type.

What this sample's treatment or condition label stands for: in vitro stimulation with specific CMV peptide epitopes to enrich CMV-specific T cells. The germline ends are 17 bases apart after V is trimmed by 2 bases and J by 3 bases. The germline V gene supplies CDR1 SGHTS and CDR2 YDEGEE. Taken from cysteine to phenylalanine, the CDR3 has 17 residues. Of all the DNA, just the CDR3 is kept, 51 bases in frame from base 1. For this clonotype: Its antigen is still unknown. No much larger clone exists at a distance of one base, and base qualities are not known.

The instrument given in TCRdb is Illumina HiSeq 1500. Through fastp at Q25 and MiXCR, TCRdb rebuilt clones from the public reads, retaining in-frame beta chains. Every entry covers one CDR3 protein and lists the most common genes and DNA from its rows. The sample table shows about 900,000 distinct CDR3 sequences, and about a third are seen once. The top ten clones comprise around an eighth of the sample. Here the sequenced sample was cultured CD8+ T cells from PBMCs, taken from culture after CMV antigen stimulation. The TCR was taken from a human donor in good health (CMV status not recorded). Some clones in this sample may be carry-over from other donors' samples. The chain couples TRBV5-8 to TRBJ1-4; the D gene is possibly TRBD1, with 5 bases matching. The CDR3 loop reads CASSFEITQGPNEKLFF. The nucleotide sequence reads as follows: TGTGCCAGCAGCTTCGAAATCACCCAGGGACCTAATGAAAAACTGTTTTTT.